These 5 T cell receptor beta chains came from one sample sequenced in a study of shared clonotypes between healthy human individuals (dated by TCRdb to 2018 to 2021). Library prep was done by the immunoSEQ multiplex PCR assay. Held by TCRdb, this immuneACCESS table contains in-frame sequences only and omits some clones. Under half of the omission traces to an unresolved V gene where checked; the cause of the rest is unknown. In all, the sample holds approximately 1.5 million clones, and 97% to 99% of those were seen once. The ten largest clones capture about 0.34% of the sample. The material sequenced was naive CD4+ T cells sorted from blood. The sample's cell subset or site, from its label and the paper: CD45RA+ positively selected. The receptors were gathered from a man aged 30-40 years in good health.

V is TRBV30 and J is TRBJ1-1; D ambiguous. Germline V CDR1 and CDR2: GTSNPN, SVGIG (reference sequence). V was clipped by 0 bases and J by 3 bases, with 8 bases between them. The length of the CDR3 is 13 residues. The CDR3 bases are TGTGCCTGGAGTGTCGGCTTATACACTGAAGCTTTCTTT. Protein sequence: CAWSVGLYTEAFF.

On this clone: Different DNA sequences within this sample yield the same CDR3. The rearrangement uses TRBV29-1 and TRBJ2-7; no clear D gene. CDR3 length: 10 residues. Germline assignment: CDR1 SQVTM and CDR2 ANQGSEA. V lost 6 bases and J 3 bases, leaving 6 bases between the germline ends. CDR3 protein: CSVGDYEQYF. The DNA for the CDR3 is TGCAGCGTCGGCGACTACGAGCAGTACTTC.

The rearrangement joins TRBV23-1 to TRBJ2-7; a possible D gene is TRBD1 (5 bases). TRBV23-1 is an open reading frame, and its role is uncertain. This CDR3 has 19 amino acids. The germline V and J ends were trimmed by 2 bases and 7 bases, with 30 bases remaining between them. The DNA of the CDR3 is TGCGCCAGCAGTCAAGTTGATCGACAGCTACGAGCCTTAAGTGAGGAGCAGTACTTC. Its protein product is CASSQVDRQLRALSEEQYF.

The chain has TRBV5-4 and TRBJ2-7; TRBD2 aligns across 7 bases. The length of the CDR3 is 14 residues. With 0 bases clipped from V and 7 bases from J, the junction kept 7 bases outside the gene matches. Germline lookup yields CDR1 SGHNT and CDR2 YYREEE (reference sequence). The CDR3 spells CASSLGLADSEQYF. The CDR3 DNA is TGTGCCAGCAGCTTGGGACTAGCTGATTCAGAGCAGTACTTC.

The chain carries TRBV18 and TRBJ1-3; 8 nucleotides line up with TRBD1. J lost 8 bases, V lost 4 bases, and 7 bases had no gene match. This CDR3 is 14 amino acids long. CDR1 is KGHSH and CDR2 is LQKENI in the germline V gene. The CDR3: CASSRGQVRDTIYF. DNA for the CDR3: TGTGCCAGCTCACGGGGACAGGTTCGGGACACCATATATTTT.